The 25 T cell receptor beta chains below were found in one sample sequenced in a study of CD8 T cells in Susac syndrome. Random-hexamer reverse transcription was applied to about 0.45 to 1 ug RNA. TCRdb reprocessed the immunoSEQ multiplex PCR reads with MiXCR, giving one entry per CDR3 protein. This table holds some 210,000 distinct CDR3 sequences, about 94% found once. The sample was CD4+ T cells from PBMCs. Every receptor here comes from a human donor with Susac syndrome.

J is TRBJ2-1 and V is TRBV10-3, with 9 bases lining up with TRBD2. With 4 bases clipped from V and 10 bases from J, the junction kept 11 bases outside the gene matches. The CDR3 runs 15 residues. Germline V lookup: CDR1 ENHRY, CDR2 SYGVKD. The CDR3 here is CAISAPSGGPGEQFF. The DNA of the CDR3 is TGTGCCATCAGTGCTCCCAGCGGGGGGCCCGGGGAGCAGTTCTTC.

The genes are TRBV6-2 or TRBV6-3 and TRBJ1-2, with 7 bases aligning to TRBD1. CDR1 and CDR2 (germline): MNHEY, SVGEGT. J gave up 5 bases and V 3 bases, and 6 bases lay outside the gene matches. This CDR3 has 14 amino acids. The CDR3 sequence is CASSYGQAEYGYTF. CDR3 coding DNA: TGTGCCAGCAGTTATGGACAGGCCGAATATGGCTACACCTTC.

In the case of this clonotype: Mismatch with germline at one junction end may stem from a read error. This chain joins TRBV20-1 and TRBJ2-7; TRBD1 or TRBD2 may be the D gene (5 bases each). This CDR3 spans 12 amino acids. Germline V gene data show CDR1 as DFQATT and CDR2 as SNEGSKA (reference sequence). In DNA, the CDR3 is TGCGCCGGGGCGAAGGGTTCCTCCGAGCAGTACTTC. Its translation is CAGAKGSSEQYF.

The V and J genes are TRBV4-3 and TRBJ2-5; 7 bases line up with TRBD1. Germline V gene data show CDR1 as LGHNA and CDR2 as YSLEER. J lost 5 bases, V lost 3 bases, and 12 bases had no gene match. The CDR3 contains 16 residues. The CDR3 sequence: CASSQGQGGSGETQYF. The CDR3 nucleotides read TGCGCCAGCAGCCAGGGCCAAGGGGGCTCAGGGGAGACCCAGTACTTC.

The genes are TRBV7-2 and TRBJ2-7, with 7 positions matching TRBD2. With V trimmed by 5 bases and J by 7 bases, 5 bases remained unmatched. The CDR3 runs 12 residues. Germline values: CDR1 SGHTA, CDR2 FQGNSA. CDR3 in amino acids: CASSTREGEQYF. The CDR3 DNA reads TGTGCCAGCAGCACGAGGGAGGGAGAGCAGTACTTC. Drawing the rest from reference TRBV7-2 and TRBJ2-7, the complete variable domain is GAGVSQSPSNKVTEKGKDVELRCDPISGHTALYWYRQSLGQGLEFLIYFQGNSAPDKSGLPSDRFSAERTGGSVSTLTIQRTQQEDSAVYLCASSTREGEQYFGPGTRLTVT.

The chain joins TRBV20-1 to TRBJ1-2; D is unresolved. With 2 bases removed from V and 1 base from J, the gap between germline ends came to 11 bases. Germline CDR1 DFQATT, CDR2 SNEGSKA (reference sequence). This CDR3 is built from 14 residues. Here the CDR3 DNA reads TGCAGTGCTAGAAATCCCGGGAGTAACTATGGCTACACCTTC. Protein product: CSARNPGSNYGYTF.

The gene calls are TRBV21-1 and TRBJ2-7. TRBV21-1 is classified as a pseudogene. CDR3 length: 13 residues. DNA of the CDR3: TGTGCCAGCAGCAAAGCTACTGACTACGAGCAGTACTTC. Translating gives CASSKATDYEQYF.

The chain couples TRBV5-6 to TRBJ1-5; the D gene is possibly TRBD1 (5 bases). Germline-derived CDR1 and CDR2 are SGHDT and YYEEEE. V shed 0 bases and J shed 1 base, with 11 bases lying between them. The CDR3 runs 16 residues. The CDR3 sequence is CASSLGSGMSNQPQHF. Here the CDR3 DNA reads TGTGCCAGCAGCTTGGGTTCAGGGATGAGCAATCAGCCCCAGCATTTT.

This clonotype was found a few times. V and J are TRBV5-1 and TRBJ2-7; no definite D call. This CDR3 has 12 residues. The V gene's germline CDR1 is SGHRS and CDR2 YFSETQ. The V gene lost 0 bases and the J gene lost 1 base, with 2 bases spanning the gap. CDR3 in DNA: TGCGCCAGCAGCTTGGTTTCCTACGAGCAGTACTTC. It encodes CASSLVSYEQYF.

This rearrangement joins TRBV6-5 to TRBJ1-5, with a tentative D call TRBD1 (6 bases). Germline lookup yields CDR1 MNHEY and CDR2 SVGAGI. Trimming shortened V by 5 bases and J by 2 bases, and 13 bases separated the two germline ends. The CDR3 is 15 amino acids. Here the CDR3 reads CASSGGRWGNQPQHF. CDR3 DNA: TGTGCCAGCAGTGGGGGCAGGTGGGGCAATCAGCCCCAGCATTTT.

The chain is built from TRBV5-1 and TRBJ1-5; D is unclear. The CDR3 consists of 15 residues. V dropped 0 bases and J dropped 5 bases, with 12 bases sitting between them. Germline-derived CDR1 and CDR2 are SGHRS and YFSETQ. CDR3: CASSLEGNSHQPQHF. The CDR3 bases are TGCGCCAGCAGCTTGGAAGGTAATTCTCATCAGCCCCAGCATTTT.

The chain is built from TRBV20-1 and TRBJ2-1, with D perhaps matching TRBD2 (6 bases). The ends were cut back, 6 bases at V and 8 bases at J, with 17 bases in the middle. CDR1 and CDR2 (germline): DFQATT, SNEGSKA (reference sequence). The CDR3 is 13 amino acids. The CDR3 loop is CSARGALGDEQFF. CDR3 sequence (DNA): TGCAGTGCCCGCGGGGCCCTCGGGGATGAGCAGTTCTTC.

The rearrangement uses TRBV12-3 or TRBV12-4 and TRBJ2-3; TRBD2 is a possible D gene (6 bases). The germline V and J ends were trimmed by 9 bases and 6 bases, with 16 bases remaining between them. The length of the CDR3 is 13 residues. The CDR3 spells CASSGFSRDTQYF. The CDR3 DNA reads TGTGCCAGTAGCGGTTTTTCAAGGGATACGCAGTATTTT.

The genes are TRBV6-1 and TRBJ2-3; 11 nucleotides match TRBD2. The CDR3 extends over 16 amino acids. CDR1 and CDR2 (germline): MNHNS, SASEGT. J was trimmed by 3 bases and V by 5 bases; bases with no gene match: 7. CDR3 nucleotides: TGTGCCAGCAGTCCGCTAGCGGGGGGCGCGACAGATACGCAGTATTTT. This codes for CASSPLAGGATDTQYF.

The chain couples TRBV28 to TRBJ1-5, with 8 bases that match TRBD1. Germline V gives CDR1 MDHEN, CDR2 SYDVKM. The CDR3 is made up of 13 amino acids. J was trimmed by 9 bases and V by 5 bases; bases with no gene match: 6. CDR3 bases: TGTGCCAGCAGTCGACAGGGGTGGCCGCCCCAGCATTTT. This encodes CASSRQGWPPQHF. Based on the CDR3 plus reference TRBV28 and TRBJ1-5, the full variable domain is DVKVTQSSRYLVKRTGEKVFLECVQDMDHENMFWYRQDPGLGLRLIYFSYDVKMKEKGDIPEGYSVSREKKERFSLILESASTNQTSMYLCASSRQGWPPQHFGDGTRLSIL.

In DNA, the CDR3 is TGTGCCAGCAGCCCACTAGCGGGGAGCTCCTACAATGAGCAGTTCTTC. Translation gives CASSPLAGSSYNEQFF. V gene TRBV14 combines with J gene TRBJ2-1; 10 bases match TRBD2. The CDR3 consists of 16 residues. Germline-derived CDR1 and CDR2 are SGHDN and FVKESK. V gave up 4 bases and J gave up 0 bases; unmatched junction bases: 3. Complete variable domain (other parts from reference TRBV14 and TRBJ2-1): EAGVTQFPSHSVIEKGQTVTLRCDPISGHDNLYWYRRVMGKEIKFLLHFVKESKQDESGMPNNRFLAERTGGTYSTLKVQPAELEDSGVYFCASSPLAGSSYNEQFFGPGTRLTVL.

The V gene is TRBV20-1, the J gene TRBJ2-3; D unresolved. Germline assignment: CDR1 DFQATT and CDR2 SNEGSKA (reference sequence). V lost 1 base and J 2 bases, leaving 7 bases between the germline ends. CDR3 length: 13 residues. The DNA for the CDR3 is TGCAGTGCTAGAGTTGGCAACACAGATACGCAGTATTTT. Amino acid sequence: CSARVGNTDTQYF.

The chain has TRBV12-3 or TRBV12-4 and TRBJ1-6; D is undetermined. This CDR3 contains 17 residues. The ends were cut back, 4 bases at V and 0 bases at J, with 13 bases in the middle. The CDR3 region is CASSSASLSSYNSPLHF. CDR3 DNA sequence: TGTGCCAGCAGTTCAGCCTCTTTAAGCTCCTATAATTCACCCCTCCACTTT.

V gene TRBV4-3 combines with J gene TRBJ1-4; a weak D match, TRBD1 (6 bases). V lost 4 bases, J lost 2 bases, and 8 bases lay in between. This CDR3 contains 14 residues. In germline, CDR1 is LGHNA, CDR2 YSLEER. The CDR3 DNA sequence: TGCGCCAGCAGCCTACAGGGTACTAATGAAAAACTGTTTTTT. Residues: CASSLQGTNEKLFF.

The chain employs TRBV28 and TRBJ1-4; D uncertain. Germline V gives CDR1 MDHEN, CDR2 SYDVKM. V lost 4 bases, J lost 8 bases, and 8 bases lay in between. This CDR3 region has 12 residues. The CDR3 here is CASSSPGEKLFF. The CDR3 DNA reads TGTGCCAGCAGTTCCCCTGGGGAAAAACTGTTTTTT.

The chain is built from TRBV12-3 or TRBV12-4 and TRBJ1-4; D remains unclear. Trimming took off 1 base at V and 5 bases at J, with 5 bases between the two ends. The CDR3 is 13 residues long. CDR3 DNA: TGTGCCAGCAGTTTAGGCAGGAATGAAAAACTGTTTTTT. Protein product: CASSLGRNEKLFF.

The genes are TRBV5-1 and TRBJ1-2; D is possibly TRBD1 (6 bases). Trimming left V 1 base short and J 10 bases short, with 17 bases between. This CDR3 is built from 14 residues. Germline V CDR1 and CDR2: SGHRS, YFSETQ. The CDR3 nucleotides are TGCGCCAGCAGCTTGACAGGGACAACCTCCCTCTACACCTTC. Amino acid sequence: CASSLTGTTSLYTF.

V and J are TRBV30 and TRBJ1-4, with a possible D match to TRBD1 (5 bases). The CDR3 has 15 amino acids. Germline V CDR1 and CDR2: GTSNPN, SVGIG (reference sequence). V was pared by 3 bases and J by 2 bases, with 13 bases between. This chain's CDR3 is CAWSAWGKTNEKLFF. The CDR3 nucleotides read TGTGCCTGGAGCGCCTGGGGGAAGACTAATGAAAAACTGTTTTTT.

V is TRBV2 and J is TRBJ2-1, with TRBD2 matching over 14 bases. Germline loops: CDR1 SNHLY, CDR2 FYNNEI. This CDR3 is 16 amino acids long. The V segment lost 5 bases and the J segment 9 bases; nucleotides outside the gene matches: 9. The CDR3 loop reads CASSSPTSGGAAEQFF. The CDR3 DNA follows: TGTGCCAGCAGTTCTCCGACTAGCGGGGGGGCAGCTGAGCAGTTCTTC.

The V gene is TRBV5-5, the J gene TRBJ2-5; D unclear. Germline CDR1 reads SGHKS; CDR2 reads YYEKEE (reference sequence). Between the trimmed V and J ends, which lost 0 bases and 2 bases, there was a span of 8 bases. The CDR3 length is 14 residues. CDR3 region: CASSLGSVQETQYF. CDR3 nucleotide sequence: TGTGCCAGCAGCTTGGGGTCAGTACAAGAGACCCAGTACTTC.